One and the same sample provided the 26 T cell receptor beta chains below, sequenced in a study of cytomegalovirus exposure and HLA in healthy donors. PCR amplification relied on 60 Vbeta primers (plus 13 Jbeta primers). Produced via immunoSEQ multiplex PCR; TCRdb's table is partial and in-frame only. The table has about 140,000 clones, roughly 73% seen once. What was sequenced was PBMCs. The receptors were sampled from a man aged 35-49 years in good health and CMV-seronegative.

The V call is TRBV30, the J call TRBJ2-3, with TRBD2 matching 12 bases. The CDR3 runs 15 residues. Germline trimming cut 4 bases from V and 4 bases from J; bases unmatched to any gene: 6. Germline CDR1 is GTSNPN and CDR2 is SVGIG (reference sequence). This CDR3 is CAWTSGGARADTQYF. The CDR3 DNA reads as TGTGCCTGGACTAGCGGGGGGGCGCGAGCAGATACGCAGTATTTT.

The chain recombines TRBV6-5 with TRBJ2-5, with a tentative D call TRBD1 (6 bases). The J call is uncertain, as TRBJ2-7 better fits the DNA end. Germline values: CDR1 MNHEY, CDR2 SVGAGI. The CDR3 consists of 12 residues. Written as DNA, the CDR3 is TGTGCCAGCGGTATTTACAGGGACGAGCAGTACTTC. Protein product: CASGIYRDEQYF.

V is TRBV30 and J is TRBJ1-3, with D possibly matching TRBD1 (5 bases). The CDR3 has 14 residues. CDR1 is GTSNPN, CDR2 SVGIG, per germline (reference sequence). Trimming took off 3 bases at V and 0 bases at J, with 9 bases between the two ends. CDR3: CAWSHRSSGNTIYF. The CDR3 DNA sequence: TGTGCCTGGAGCCACAGGAGCTCTGGAAACACCATATATTTT.

The chain is built from TRBV11-2 and TRBJ2-3; maybe TRBD1 (5 bases). The CDR3 length is 15 residues. The V gene lost 3 bases and the J gene lost 1 base, with 11 bases spanning the gap. The germline V gene has CDR1 SGHAT and CDR2 FQNNGV. The CDR3: CASSFEGVGTDTQYF. The CDR3 DNA sequence: TGTGCCAGCAGCTTTGAAGGGGTGGGCACAGATACGCAGTATTTT.

The CDR3 coding sequence is TGTGCCAGCAGTCCCCACAGGGGGCCGTACACTGAAGCTTTCTTT. It encodes CASSPHRGPYTEAFF. This chain connects TRBV6-5 to TRBJ1-1, with TRBD1 matching over 9 bases. J gave up 3 bases and V 5 bases, and 7 bases lay outside the gene matches. The CDR3 has 15 amino acids. Germline CDR1 MNHEY, CDR2 SVGAGI.

The rearrangement joins TRBV7-9 to TRBJ2-2; tentative D call: TRBD2 (5 bases). The V gene lost 8 bases and the J gene lost 3 bases, with 7 bases spanning the gap. The germline gives CDR1 SEHNR, CDR2 FQNEAQ (reference sequence). The CDR3 runs 12 residues. The DNA of the CDR3 is TGTGCCAGCGGAGGATACACCGGGGAGCTGTTTTTT. Its protein product is CASGGYTGELFF.

This sequence joins TRBV15 and TRBJ2-5; TRBD2 matches at 12 bases. The CDR3 length is 18 residues. V shed 2 bases, J shed 0 bases, and the junction held 7 bases outside the gene matches. The germline gives CDR1 LNHNV, CDR2 YYDKDF (reference sequence). In DNA, the CDR3 is TGTGCCACCAGCAGACGCCCTACTAGCGGGGGGCACCAAGAGACCCAGTACTTC. It translates to CATSRRPTSGGHQETQYF. The full variable domain, in which reference TRBV15 and TRBJ2-5 provide the parts outside the CDR3, is DAMVIQNPRYQVTQFGKPVTLSCSQTLNHNVMYWYQQKSSQAPKLLFHYYDKDFNNEADTPDNFQSRRPNTSFCFLDIRSPGLGDTAMYLCATSRRPTSGGHQETQYFGPGTRLLVL.

This clone was found once. V usage is TRBV27 and J usage is TRBJ2-4, with D uncertain. Germline CDR1 and CDR2: MNHEY and SMNVEV (reference sequence). The V and J ends lost 5 bases and 6 bases respectively, with 14 bases between them. The CDR3 covers 14 residues. DNA for the CDR3: TGTGCCAGCAGTCCCCAGGTGGTTGGAAACATTCAGTACTTC. Translated: CASSPQVVGNIQYF.

This chain uses TRBV4-3 with TRBJ1-6; TRBD1 agrees at 9 bases. Germline-derived CDR1 and CDR2 are LGHNA and YSLEER. The CDR3 runs 16 residues. The V segment lost 0 bases and the J segment 8 bases; nucleotides outside the gene matches: 5. Here the CDR3 reads CASSQEGQGLDSPLHF. The CDR3 DNA sequence: TGCGCCAGCAGCCAAGAGGGACAGGGTTTGGATTCACCCCTCCACTTT.

V and J are TRBV5-1 and TRBJ2-7; tentative D call: TRBD1 (6 bases). The germline V and J ends were trimmed by 0 bases and 2 bases, with 18 bases remaining between them. This CDR3 has 17 amino acids. Germline CDR1 is SGHRS and CDR2 is YFSETQ. CDR3 sequence: CASSLERSGAGTYEQYF. The CDR3 DNA sequence: TGCGCCAGCAGCTTGGAAAGGTCAGGGGCTGGGACCTACGAGCAGTACTTC.

This clone was seen a few times. The V and J genes are TRBV5-6 and TRBJ1-1, with D perhaps TRBD1 (6 bases). V lost 4 bases to trimming and J lost 3 bases, with 7 bases between them. Germline loops: CDR1 SGHDT, CDR2 YYEEEE. This CDR3 has 12 residues. The CDR3 sequence: CASSRQDTEAFF. CDR3 coding DNA: TGTGCCAGCAGCCGACAGGACACTGAAGCTTTCTTT.

The chain couples TRBV5-5 to TRBJ2-3; D is possibly TRBD2 (5 bases). Germline V gene sequence: CDR1 SGHKS, CDR2 YYEKEE (reference sequence). The CDR3 covers 15 residues. Trimming shortened V by 3 bases and J by 3 bases, and 14 bases separated the two germline ends. CDR3 DNA sequence: TGTGCCAGCAGCTGGAGGATAGAGGTGACAGATACGCAGTATTTT. Encoded protein: CASSWRIEVTDTQYF. Complete variable domain (other parts from reference TRBV5-5 and TRBJ2-3): DAGVTQSPTHLIKTRGQQVTLRCSPISGHKSVSWYQQVLGQGPQFIFQYYEKEERGRGNFPDRFSARQFPNYSSELNVNALLLGDSALYLCASSWRIEVTDTQYFGPGTRLTVL.

The chain uses TRBV5-6 and TRBJ1-5; D is uncertain. This CDR3 spans 15 amino acids. Trimming removed 2 bases from V and 0 bases from J, with 9 bases in between. Germline lookup yields CDR1 SGHDT and CDR2 YYEEEE. CDR3: CASSFFYNSNQPQHF. CDR3 nucleotides: TGTGCCAGCAGCTTTTTTTACAATAGCAATCAGCCCCAGCATTTT.

CDR3 residues: CASSVLAGTSTDTQYF. The CDR3 nucleotides are TGTGCCAGCAGCGTACTAGCGGGAACTAGCACAGATACGCAGTATTTT. This chain links TRBV9 with TRBJ2-3, with 9 bases lining up with TRBD2. The CDR3 spans 16 residues. The junction had 3 bases not matched to a gene; V was cut back by 1 base and J by 0 bases. Germline CDR1 is SGDLS and CDR2 is YYNGEE.

The chain links TRBV14 to TRBJ2-3; 8 positions agree with TRBD2. The CDR3 is 17 amino acids. Germline values: CDR1 SGHDN, CDR2 FVKESK. The V gene end was trimmed by 4 bases and the J gene end by 3 bases; junction bases not matched to a gene: 12. The CDR3 sequence: CASSRPFGGGLTDTQYF. CDR3 nucleotide sequence: TGTGCCAGCAGCCGACCCTTCGGGGGGGGACTTACAGATACGCAGTATTTT.

This clone was detected only once. The genes are TRBV7-2 and TRBJ2-2; D is unresolved. The CDR3 is 14 amino acids. The germline CDR1 and CDR2 sequences are SGHTA and FQGNSA. Trimming took off 1 base at V and 6 bases at J, with 9 bases between the two ends. CDR3 sequence reads: CASSLGWQAGELFF. As DNA, the CDR3 is TGTGCCAGCAGCTTAGGTTGGCAGGCCGGGGAGCTGTTTTTT. The variable domain in full, completed from reference TRBV7-2 and TRBJ2-2, reads GAGVSQSPSNKVTEKGKDVELRCDPISGHTALYWYRQSLGQGLEFLIYFQGNSAPDKSGLPSDRFSAERTGGSVSTLTIQRTQQEDSAVYLCASSLGWQAGELFFGEGSRLTVL.

The chain links TRBV2 to TRBJ1-5, with a possible D match to TRBD1 (6 bases). This CDR3 comprises 15 residues. Germline CDR1 reads SNHLY; CDR2 reads FYNNEI. Trimming shortened V by 6 bases and J by 1 base, and 13 bases separated the two germline ends. This CDR3 is CASRDSWGSNQPQHF. CDR3 nucleotides: TGTGCCAGCAGGGACAGCTGGGGGAGCAATCAGCCCCAGCATTTT.

This chain uses TRBV29-1 with TRBJ1-2; no reliable D call. Looked up from germline, CDR1 is SQVTM and CDR2 is ANQGSEA. This CDR3 comprises 11 residues. The V gene lost 3 bases and the J gene lost 8 bases, with 10 bases spanning the gap. The CDR3 region is CSVDPAGGYTF. In nucleotides, the CDR3 is TGCAGCGTTGACCCCGCGGGCGGCTACACCTTC.

The chain recombines TRBV7-2 with TRBJ2-5, with TRBD2 matching over 7 bases. J was trimmed by 4 bases and V by 7 bases; bases with no gene match: 15. CDR3 length: 16 residues. CDR1 is SGHTA, CDR2 FQGNSA, per germline. The CDR3 here is CASTPPLTERGETQYF. The CDR3 DNA reads as TGTGCCAGCACCCCGCCCCTCACAGAGCGGGGAGAGACCCAGTACTTC. Based on the CDR3 plus reference TRBV7-2 and TRBJ2-5, the full variable domain is GAGVSQSPSNKVTEKGKDVELRCDPISGHTALYWYRQSLGQGLEFLIYFQGNSAPDKSGLPSDRFSAERTGGSVSTLTIQRTQQEDSAVYLCASTPPLTERGETQYFGPGTRLLVL.

V is TRBV27 and J is TRBJ2-7; 8 bases are a match to TRBD2. The ends lost 3 bases at V and 4 bases at J; junction bases unmatched: 17. Germline V gene lookup returns CDR1 MNHEY and CDR2 SMNVEV (reference sequence). This CDR3 is built from 18 residues. DNA for the CDR3: TGTGCCAGCAGTTTCCTTCCAGTCGGGGGGGGCCCCTTATACGAGCAGTACTTC. Translated, it gives CASSFLPVGGGPLYEQYF.

The genes are TRBV5-1 and TRBJ2-5; D possibly corresponds to TRBD2 (6 bases). The V end lost 2 bases, the J end lost 3 bases, and 11 bases lay between the germline ends. From germline, CDR1 is SGHRS and CDR2 YFSETQ. This CDR3 contains 14 residues. The CDR3: CASSLGSGEETQYF. The CDR3 DNA follows: TGCGCCAGCAGCTTAGGTTCGGGGGAAGAGACCCAGTACTTC.

This clone was recorded a few times. The V gene is TRBV5-5, the J gene TRBJ1-2; D is unresolved. This CDR3 is 13 amino acids long. Trimming stripped 1 base from V and 8 bases from J, with 12 bases between. Per the germline V gene, CDR1 is SGHKS and CDR2 is YYEKEE (reference sequence). CDR3 sequence reads: CASSLKYSTGYTF. The CDR3 DNA reads TGTGCCAGCAGCTTGAAGTACAGCACGGGCTACACCTTC.

This clone was recorded a few times. The rearrangement uses TRBV4-3 and TRBJ1-6; D is possibly TRBD1 (5 bases). Looked up from germline, CDR1 is LGHNA and CDR2 is YSLEER. The CDR3 length is 15 residues. V gave up 1 base and J gave up 10 bases, with 14 bases separating them. The CDR3 region is CASSQVTVTASPLHF. The CDR3 DNA reads TGCGCCAGCAGCCAAGTGACCGTGACAGCCTCACCCCTCCACTTT.

The V call is TRBV7-9, the J call TRBJ1-3, with 7 bases that match TRBD1. Germline lookup yields CDR1 SEHNR and CDR2 FQNEAQ (reference sequence). Trimming took 5 bases from V and 0 from J; bases not matched to a gene: 16. The CDR3 totals 19 residues. The CDR3 sequence is CASSQSGPGQQRSGNTIYF. The CDR3 DNA sequence: TGTGCCAGCAGCCAAAGCGGGCCGGGACAGCAGCGCTCTGGAAACACCATATATTTT.

This chain links TRBV6-5 with TRBJ1-2; 7 bases are a match to TRBD1. Trimming removed 5 bases from V and 8 bases from J; junction bases left unmatched: 8. The CDR3 is 13 residues long. Germline V gene data show CDR1 as MNHEY and CDR2 as SVGAGI. The CDR3 DNA follows: TGTGCCAGCAGTGGCGTACAGGGGTACGGCTACACCTTC. Its protein product is CASSGVQGYGYTF.

This chain uses TRBV5-1 with TRBJ2-3; 8 bases align to TRBD2. Germline V gene data show CDR1 as SGHRS and CDR2 as YFSETQ. The CDR3 extends over 15 amino acids. V shed 0 bases, J shed 4 bases, and the junction held 4 bases outside the gene matches. CDR3 loop: CASSLVAGLADTQYF. The DNA for the CDR3 is TGCGCCAGCAGCTTGGTAGCGGGGCTAGCAGATACGCAGTATTTT.